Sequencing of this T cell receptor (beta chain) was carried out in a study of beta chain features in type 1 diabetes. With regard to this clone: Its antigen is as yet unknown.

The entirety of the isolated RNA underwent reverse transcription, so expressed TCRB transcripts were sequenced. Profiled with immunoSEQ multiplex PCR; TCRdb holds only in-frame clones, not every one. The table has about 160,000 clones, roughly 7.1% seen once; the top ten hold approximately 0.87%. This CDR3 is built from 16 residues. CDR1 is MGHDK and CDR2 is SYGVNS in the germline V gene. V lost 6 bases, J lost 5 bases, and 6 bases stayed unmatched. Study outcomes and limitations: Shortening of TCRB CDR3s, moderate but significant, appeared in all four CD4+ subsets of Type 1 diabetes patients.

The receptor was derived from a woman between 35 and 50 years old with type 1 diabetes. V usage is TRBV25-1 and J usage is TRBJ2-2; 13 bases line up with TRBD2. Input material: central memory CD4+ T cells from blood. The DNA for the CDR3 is TGTGCCAGCAGCGGGACTAGCGGGATTGTAACCGGGGAGCTGTTTTTT. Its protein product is CASSGTSGIVTGELFF. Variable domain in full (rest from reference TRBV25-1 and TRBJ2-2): EADIYQTPRYLVIGTGKKITLECSQTMGHDKMYWYQQDPGMELHLIHYSYGVNSTEKGDLSSESTVSRIRTEHFPLTLESARPSHTSQYLCASSGTSGIVTGELFFGEGSRLTVL.